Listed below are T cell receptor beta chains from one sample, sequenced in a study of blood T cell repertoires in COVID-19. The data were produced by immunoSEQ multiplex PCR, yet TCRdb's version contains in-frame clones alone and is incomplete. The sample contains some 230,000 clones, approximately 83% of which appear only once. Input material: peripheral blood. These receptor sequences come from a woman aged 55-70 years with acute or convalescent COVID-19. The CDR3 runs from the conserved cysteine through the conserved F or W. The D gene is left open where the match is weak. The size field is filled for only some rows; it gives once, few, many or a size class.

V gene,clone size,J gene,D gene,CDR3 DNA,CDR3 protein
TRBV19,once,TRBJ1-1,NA,TGTGCCAGTAGTATTCGCGGGGCCACTGAAGCTTTCTTT,CASSIRGATEAFF
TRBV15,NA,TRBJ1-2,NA,TGTGCCACCAGCAGAGCTCCCGGCAGGGCGGATGGCTACACCTTC,CATSRAPGRADGYTF
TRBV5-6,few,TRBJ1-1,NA,TGTGCCAGCAGCTTACTAGGTTGGAACACTGAAGCTTTCTTT,CASSLLGWNTEAFF
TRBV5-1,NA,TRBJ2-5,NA,TGCGCCAGCAGCTTAGGGACTGGCGAGACCCAGTACTTC,CASSLGTGETQYF
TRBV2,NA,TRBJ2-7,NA,TGTGCCAGCAGTGAACGAACAGGACGGCTCTACGAGCAGTACTTC,CASSERTGRLYEQYF
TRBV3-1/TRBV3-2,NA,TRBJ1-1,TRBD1,TGTGCCAGCAGCCATCGGACAGGGCAAGCTTTCTTT,CASSHRTGQAFF
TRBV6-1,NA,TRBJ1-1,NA,TGTGCCAGCAGTGATTTCGGGAGAGAAGCTTTCTTT,CASSDFGREAFF
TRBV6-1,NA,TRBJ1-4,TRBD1,TGTGCCAGCAGTGACCCGGGACAGATCCGTGAAAAACTGTTTTTT,CASSDPGQIREKLFF
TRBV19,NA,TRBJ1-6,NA,TGTGCCAGTAGTCTGGGGGCTTATAATTCACCCCTCCACTTT,CASSLGAYNSPLHF
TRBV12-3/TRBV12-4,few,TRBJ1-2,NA,TGTGCCAGCAGTCCGGACAGAGCCTATGGCTACACCTTC,CASSPDRAYGYTF